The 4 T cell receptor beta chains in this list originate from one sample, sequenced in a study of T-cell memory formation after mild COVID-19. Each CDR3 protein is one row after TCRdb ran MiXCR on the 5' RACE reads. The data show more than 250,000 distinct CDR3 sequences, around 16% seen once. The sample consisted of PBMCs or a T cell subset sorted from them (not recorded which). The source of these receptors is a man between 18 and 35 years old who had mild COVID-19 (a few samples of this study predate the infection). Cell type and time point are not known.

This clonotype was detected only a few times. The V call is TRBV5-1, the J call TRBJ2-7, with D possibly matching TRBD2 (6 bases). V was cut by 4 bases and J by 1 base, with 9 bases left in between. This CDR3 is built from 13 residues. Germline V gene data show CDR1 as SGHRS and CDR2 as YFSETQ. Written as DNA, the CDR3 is TGCGCCAGCAGCCCCCGGGGGTCCTACGAGCAGTACTTC. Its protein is CASSPRGSYEQYF.

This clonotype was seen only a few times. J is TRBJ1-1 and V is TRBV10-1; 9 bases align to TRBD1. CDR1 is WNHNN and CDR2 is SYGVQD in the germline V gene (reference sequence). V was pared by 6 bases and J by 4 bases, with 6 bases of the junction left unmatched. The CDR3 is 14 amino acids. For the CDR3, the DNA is TGCGCCAGCAGCAACGACAGGGGGGGCACTGAAGCTTTCTTT. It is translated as CASSNDRGGTEAFF.

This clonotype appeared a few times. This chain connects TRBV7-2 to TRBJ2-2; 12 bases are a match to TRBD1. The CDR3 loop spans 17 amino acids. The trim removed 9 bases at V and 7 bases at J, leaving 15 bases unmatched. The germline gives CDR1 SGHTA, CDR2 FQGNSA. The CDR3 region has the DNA TGTGCCAGTAACCCCGGAGGGACAGGGGGCATCGGCGGGGAGCTGTTTTTT. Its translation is CASNPGGTGGIGGELFF.

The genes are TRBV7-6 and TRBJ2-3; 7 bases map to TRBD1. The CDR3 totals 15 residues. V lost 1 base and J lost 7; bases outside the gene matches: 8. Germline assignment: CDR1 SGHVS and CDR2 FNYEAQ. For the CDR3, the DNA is TGTGCCAGCAGCTTAGTTCCCCGGGACAGTAATACGCAGTATTTT. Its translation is CASSLVPRDSNTQYF.